What follows is one T cell receptor (beta chain) and its context. Antigen unknown. Time point of the sample: cycle 4 day 1 (C4D1), after around six weeks of nivolumab. Relapse after autologous stem cell transplantation occurred in every patient, and brentuximab vedotin exposure varied. Patients' outcomes at their best amounted to complete response, partial response or progressive disease. This sample is drawn from a study of PD-1 blockade in classical Hodgkin lymphoma. Data came from immunoSEQ multiplex PCR; TCRdb stores just in-frame clones and leaves some out. The sample lists approximately 44,000 clones; 66% were seen once. Study observations and caveats: It was reported that newly diagnosed patients had less baseline TCR diversity than healthy donors. Prior to therapy, complete responders displayed diversity much like that of newly diagnosed patients.

The sample here was peripheral blood mononuclear cells (PBMCs), taken before the fourth cycle of nivolumab. The receptor was derived from a human donor with classical Hodgkin lymphoma.

In DNA, the CDR3 is TGTGCCAGCAGTTACCAACCCGGCCATGAGCAGTTCTTC. Protein product: CASSYQPGHEQFF. This chain joins TRBV6-4 and TRBJ2-1; D remains unclear. Germline V gene data show CDR1 as MRHNA and CDR2 as SNTAGT. The V end lost 5 bases, the J end lost 8 bases, and 13 bases lay between the germline ends. The CDR3 is made up of 13 amino acids.